This T cell receptor (beta chain) emerged from a study of PD-1 blockade in classical Hodgkin lymphoma. The study, taken as a whole, reports: TCR diversity in CD4+, not CD8+, cells rose significantly by C4D1.

The repertoire was sequenced with immunoSEQ multiplex PCR; TCRdb's copy has only in-frame clones and lacks some. This table holds tens of thousands of clones, over 60% found once. Every single patient, without exception, relapsed after autologous stem cell transplantation, and brentuximab vedotin exposure varied. Relapsed/refractory classical Hodgkin lymphoma patients had complete, partial or progressive responses. This CDR3 contains 15 residues. CDR1 and CDR2 (germline): KGHSH, LQKENI. Trimming shortened V by 0 bases and J by 6 bases, and 12 bases separated the two germline ends. Notes on this clone: Its antigen is not known.

Sequenced material: peripheral blood mononuclear cells (PBMCs), taken before the second cycle of nivolumab. This TCR was recovered from a human donor with classical Hodgkin lymphoma. This sequence joins TRBV18 and TRBJ2-1; D not resolved. CDR3 protein: CASSPPLARLNEQFF. The CDR3 DNA reads as TGTGCCAGCTCACCACCCCTGGCCCGCCTCAATGAGCAGTTCTTC.